This T cell receptor beta chain came from a study of OX40 agonist ivuxolimab in advanced cancers. As for the study in general: Cohort: approximately 79% men, mean age roughly 60, aged roughly 23 to 79. Overall study findings and caveats: The antigen specificity of the peripheral T cells (those that were expanded) was not determined.

Notes on this clone: Its specificity is unknown.

The assay was immunoSEQ multiplex PCR, and TCRdb's table has in-frame clones only and misses some. The table lists about 91,000 clones, 84% of them singletons, with more than 0.95% in the top ten. The CDR3 is 12 amino acids. The germline V gene encodes CDR1 MNHNS and CDR2 SASEGT. V lost 8 bases and J 2 bases, leaving 7 bases between the germline ends. The sample was CD4+ or CD8+ T cells sorted from blood, taken in a trial of the OX40 agonist ivuxolimab. The chain links TRBV6-1 to TRBJ1-5; D call uncertain. This clonotype originated in an adult with an advanced solid tumor such as melanoma, head and neck, liver or kidney cancer. The CDR3 DNA reads as TGTGCCAGCGGTCAGGGCAATCAGCCCCAGCATTTT. Translated: CASGQGNQPQHF.